This T cell receptor beta chain emerged from a study of T cells in Graves' hyperthyroidism and ophthalmopathy. Germline CDR1 reads LNHNV; CDR2 reads YYDKDF (reference sequence). The CDR3 is 15 amino acids. This clonotype was detected many times. One end of the junction is discordant with germline, which a read error may explain. Amplification of TCR beta CDR3 regions used RNA as the template. The HTBI primer set was used in a first-round RT-PCR of the TCR CDR3. TCRdb re-called the multiplex PCR reads through MiXCR, storing one row per CDR3 protein. The sample has 400,000 to 500,000 distinct CDR3 sequences, roughly an eighth seen once.

This clonotype originated in a young woman with Graves' hyperthyroidism. Sample: blood. V is TRBV15 and J is TRBJ1-1, with TRBD1 matching 9 bases. This CDR3 is CATSRGDREMNEAFF. As DNA, the CDR3 is TGCGCCACCAGCAGGGGGGACAGGGAGATGAATGAAGCTTTCTTT.